This TCR beta chain was captured in a study of cytomegalovirus exposure and HLA in healthy donors. The CDR3 has 13 amino acids. CDR1 and CDR2 (germline): MNHEY, SMNVEV (reference sequence). V dropped 0 bases and J dropped 5 bases, with 7 bases sitting between them. Both 60 Vbeta primers and 13 Jbeta primers went into the PCR. The method was immunoSEQ multiplex PCR; TCRdb's version includes in-frame clones alone and lacks a portion of them. The sample holds approximately 150,000 clones, nearly 90% seen once. The sequence derives from a woman in her thirties or forties in good health and CMV-seronegative. The sample comprised PBMCs. The chain uses TRBV27 and TRBJ2-5, with D uncertain. The CDR3 here is CASSLSRQETQYF. The CDR3, as DNA: TGTGCCAGCAGTTTATCCCGCCAGGAGACCCAGTACTTC.